Below, 13 T cell receptor beta chains from the same sample are listed, as sequenced in a study of blood T cell repertoires in COVID-19. TCRdb's copy holds only in-frame clones and misses some; the assay was immunoSEQ multiplex PCR. The sample has under 250,000 clones; 82% are singletons. The source material was peripheral blood. These receptors all come from a young woman with acute or convalescent COVID-19.

CDR3 nucleotides: TGTGCCAGCAGCACCGGACAGGTTCGCACAGATACGCAGTATTTT. Encoded protein: CASSTGQVRTDTQYF. The chain combines TRBV28 with TRBJ2-3; 7 bases fit TRBD1. The CDR3 extends over 15 amino acids. V trimming: 6 bases; J trimming: 1 base; junction bases outside the gene matches: 7. Per germline, CDR1 MDHEN and CDR2 SYDVKM.

This clone was observed a handful of times. J is TRBJ1-6 and V is TRBV23-1; 10 nucleotides match TRBD1. TRBV23-1 is annotated as an ORF whose role is uncertain. The CDR3 has 15 amino acids. J gave up 9 bases and V 6 bases, and 8 bases lay outside the gene matches. DNA of the CDR3: TGCGCCAGCAGCAAAGTCGGGGACAGGGGTTCACCCCTCCACTTT. Its translation is CASSKVGDRGSPLHF.

This chain uses TRBV7-8 with TRBJ2-5; D possibly corresponds to TRBD1 (5 bases). The CDR3 loop spans 14 amino acids. Germline assignment: CDR1 SGHVS and CDR2 FQNEAQ. V lost 6 bases, J lost 2 bases, and 13 bases lay in between. In nucleotides, the CDR3 is TGTGCCAGCAGACCCGACAGAATACAAGAGACCCAGTACTTC. This sequence encodes CASRPDRIQETQYF.

This chain connects TRBV11-3 to TRBJ2-1; TRBD2 matches 10 bases. The CDR3 spans 16 residues. The germline V gene has CDR1 SGHNT and CDR2 YENEEA. V trimming: 5 bases; J trimming: 9 bases; junction bases outside the gene matches: 13. CDR3 loop: CASSPRAGLATAEQFF. In DNA form, the CDR3 reads TGTGCCAGCAGCCCCCGTGCGGGACTAGCGACGGCTGAGCAGTTCTTC. The complete variable domain, with remaining parts taken from reference TRBV11-3 and TRBJ2-1, reads EAGVVQSPRYKIIEKKQPVAFWCNPISGHNTLYWYLQNLGQGPELLIRYENEEAVDDSQLPKDRFSAERLKGVDSTLKIQPAELGDSAVYLCASSPRAGLATAEQFFGPGTRLTVL.

The V gene is TRBV5-1, the J gene TRBJ1-2, with a weak D call TRBD1 (6 bases). Trimming pared 4 bases from V and 6 bases from J, leaving 19 bases between. Looked up from germline, CDR1 is SGHRS and CDR2 is YFSETQ. CDR3 length: 15 residues. CDR3 sequence: CASSPMGGLAHGYTF. DNA for the CDR3: TGCGCCAGCAGCCCCATGGGGGGGCTGGCCCATGGCTACACCTTC.

V usage is TRBV19 and J usage is TRBJ2-2; 11 nucleotides match TRBD2. This CDR3 is 16 amino acids long. Germline V gene sequence: CDR1 LNHDA, CDR2 SQIVND (reference sequence). Trimming at V came to 3 bases and at J to 7 bases, leaving 7 bases not matched to a gene. DNA for the CDR3: TGTGCCAGTAGTATTCGGACTAGCGGGTGGGGCGGGGAGCTGTTTTTT. It encodes CASSIRTSGWGGELFF.

The CDR3 here is CASSFGGDTGELFF. DNA of the CDR3: TGTGCCAGCAGTTTTGGGGGGGACACCGGGGAGCTGTTTTTT. The rearrangement joins TRBV7-9 to TRBJ2-2; 7 bases align to TRBD2. This CDR3 spans 14 amino acids. Per the germline V gene, CDR1 is SEHNR and CDR2 is FQNEAQ (reference sequence). The V gene end was trimmed by 6 bases and the J gene end by 3 bases; junction bases not matched to a gene: 4.

The chain joins TRBV19 to TRBJ2-7; 9 bases line up with TRBD2. The CDR3 is 14 amino acids. V dropped 2 bases and J dropped 12; count of bases not matched to a gene: 11. Germline V gene data show CDR1 as LNHDA and CDR2 as SQIVND (reference sequence). As DNA, the CDR3 is TGTGCCAGTAGTATAAAGGCTAGCGGGAAGAAGTCGTACTTC. Translated: CASSIKASGKKSYF.

This chain uses TRBV28 with TRBJ2-7; no firm D call. Germline V CDR1 and CDR2: MDHEN, SYDVKM. The CDR3 length is 13 residues. V lost 2 bases, J lost 0 bases, and 5 bases lay in between. CDR3 in DNA: TGTGCCAGCAGTTTAGTGAGCTCCTACGAGCAGTACTTC. This codes for CASSLVSSYEQYF.

The chain has TRBV28 and TRBJ1-5; D is uncertain. There are 21 residues in the CDR3. With 8 bases removed from V and 7 bases from J, the gap between germline ends came to 39 bases. CDR1 is MDHEN, CDR2 SYDVKM, per germline. CDR3 bases: TGTGCCAGCTTCAAAAAGAACCCGACTGTAAAGCGCAGACCTTGGAGCCAGCCCCAGCATTTT. Translated: CASFKKNPTVKRRPWSQPQHF.

The chain carries TRBV2 and TRBJ2-2, with 9 nucleotides matching TRBD2. The CDR3 runs 15 residues. Germline V gives CDR1 SNHLY, CDR2 FYNNEI. J gave up 2 bases and V 8 bases, and 6 bases lay outside the gene matches. CDR3 nucleotide sequence: TGTGCCAGCGGGGAGACTAGCGGAAACACCGGGGAGCTGTTTTTT. Translation: CASGETSGNTGELFF. The full variable domain, rest sourced from reference TRBV2 and TRBJ2-2, is EPEVTQTPSHQVTQMGQEVILRCVPISNHLYFYWYRQILGQKVEFLVSFYNNEISEKSEIFDDQFSVERPDGSNFTLKIRSTKLEDSAMYFCASGETSGNTGELFFGEGSRLTVL.

This chain uses TRBV9 with TRBJ2-7; D is perhaps TRBD2 (6 bases). This CDR3 has 13 amino acids. Trimming removed 0 bases at V and 9 bases at J, with 13 bases between. The germline V gene encodes CDR1 SGDLS and CDR2 YYNGEE. The CDR3: CASSVVQTGAQYF. In DNA form, the CDR3 reads TGTGCCAGCAGCGTAGTTCAAACGGGAGCGCAGTACTTC.

This clone showed up just once. V is TRBV6-2 or TRBV6-3 and J is TRBJ1-1, with a weak D call TRBD1 (5 bases). There are 13 residues in the CDR3. Germline CDR1 is MNHEY and CDR2 is SVGEGT. V shed 1 base and J shed 2 bases, with 5 bases lying between them. The CDR3 region is CASSYWGNTEAFF. The CDR3 nucleotides are TGTGCCAGCAGTTACTGGGGCAACACTGAAGCTTTCTTT.